This T cell receptor beta chain was documented in a study of blood T cell repertoires in COVID-19. Study summary: Some COVID-19 samples were acute and others convalescent; all came from the United States, Italy and Spain.

Original handling: Reference gene primer amplification yielded estimated nucleated cell counts. Data came from immunoSEQ multiplex PCR; TCRdb stores just in-frame clones and leaves some out. The V and J calls and clone size come from that table; D and trimming were worked out from the DNA. The sample has more than 90,000 clones, 85% seen once. CDR3 size: 15 residues. Germline V gene lookup returns CDR1 MDHEN and CDR2 SYDVKM. V dropped 5 bases and J dropped 3 bases, with 14 bases sitting between them. Sample: peripheral blood. This TCR derives from a man aged 80 or over with acute or convalescent COVID-19. The V and J genes are TRBV28 and TRBJ1-5; D not resolved. CDR3: CASSPILGPNQPQHF. The CDR3 DNA is TGTGCCAGCAGTCCTATACTGGGCCCCAATCAGCCCCAGCATTTT. The whole variable domain, filled in from reference TRBV28 and TRBJ1-5, reads DVKVTQSSRYLVKRTGEKVFLECVQDMDHENMFWYRQDPGLGLRLIYFSYDVKMKEKGDIPEGYSVSREKKERFSLILESASTNQTSMYLCASSPILGPNQPQHFGDGTRLSIL.